A selection of T cell receptor beta chains follows, all from one sample in a study of blood T cell repertoires in COVID-19. The method was immunoSEQ multiplex PCR; TCRdb's version includes in-frame clones alone and lacks a portion of them. The profile shows about 400,000 clones, 65% to 90% of them singletons. Material: peripheral blood. The receptors here all came from a woman aged 55-70 years with COVID-19, enrolled during active disease. Both conserved end residues are part of each CDR3. The D gene is left open where the match is weak. Clone size is stated in some rows and not others, as once, few, many or a class when expanded.

j_call: TRBJ2-7; v_call: TRBV18; d_call: NA; clone_size: NA; cdr3_nt: TGTGCCAGCTCATCCCCGACTGAAACCTACGAGCAGTACTTC; cdr3_aa: CASSSPTETYEQYF
j_call: TRBJ1-6; v_call: TRBV6-2/TRBV6-3; d_call: NA; clone_size: NA; cdr3_nt: TGTGCCAGCAGTTTATCGGGAGGGCGTTATAATTCACCCCTCCACTTT; cdr3_aa: CASSLSGGRYNSPLHF
j_call: TRBJ2-1; v_call: TRBV15; d_call: TRBD2; clone_size: NA; cdr3_nt: TGTGCCACCTGGACTAGCGGTTCCCTAGCTGGGGGTGAGCAGTTCTTC; cdr3_aa: CATWTSGSLAGGEQFF
j_call: TRBJ1-1; v_call: TRBV18; d_call: NA; clone_size: NA; cdr3_nt: TGTGCCAGCTCACCATCGGGTAACACTGAAGCTTTCTTT; cdr3_aa: CASSPSGNTEAFF
j_call: TRBJ1-1; v_call: TRBV7-9; d_call: TRBD1; clone_size: NA; cdr3_nt: TGTGCCAGCAGCCCGAGCAGGGGGATGGGCACTGAAGCTTTCTTT; cdr3_aa: CASSPSRGMGTEAFF
j_call: TRBJ2-1; v_call: TRBV14; d_call: NA; clone_size: NA; cdr3_nt: TGTGCCAGCAGCCACGAATACGGGCGGGGTATGGGTGAGCAGTTCTTC; cdr3_aa: CASSHEYGRGMGEQFF
j_call: TRBJ1-3; v_call: TRBV19; d_call: TRBD1; clone_size: NA; cdr3_nt: TGTGCCAGTAGTGCCACAACAGGGGTCGGAAACACCATATATTTT; cdr3_aa: CASSATTGVGNTIYF
j_call: TRBJ2-1; v_call: TRBV12-5; d_call: NA; clone_size: NA; cdr3_nt: TGTGCTAGTGGGCCCCGGGAGTACAATGAGCAGTTCTTC; cdr3_aa: CASGPREYNEQFF
j_call: TRBJ1-2; v_call: TRBV6-5; d_call: NA; clone_size: NA; cdr3_nt: TGTGCCAGCAGCCCCCGCCAGGGTAGGGGCTACACCTTC; cdr3_aa: CASSPRQGRGYTF
j_call: TRBJ2-3; v_call: TRBV4-2; d_call: NA; clone_size: once; cdr3_nt: TGTGCCAGCAGCCTGGTGGTCCAGGGGAGAGGCGATACGCAGTATTTT; cdr3_aa: CASSLVVQGRGDTQYF
j_call: TRBJ2-2; v_call: TRBV18; d_call: NA; clone_size: NA; cdr3_nt: TGTGCCAGCTCACCACTCATGACAGACTCCTCCGGGGAGCTGTTTTTT; cdr3_aa: CASSPLMTDSSGELFF
j_call: TRBJ1-5; v_call: TRBV7-2; d_call: NA; clone_size: NA; cdr3_nt: TGTGCCAGCAGCCCACAGACAGGACTGAGCAATCAGCCCCAGCATTTT; cdr3_aa: CASSPQTGLSNQPQHF
j_call: TRBJ1-5; v_call: TRBV7-2; d_call: TRBD1; clone_size: NA; cdr3_nt: TGTGCCAGCAGTTCGCGTCGAAAGGGACAGATTAGCAATCAGCCCCAGCATTTT; cdr3_aa: CASSSRRKGQISNQPQHF
j_call: TRBJ1-1; v_call: TRBV19; d_call: NA; clone_size: NA; cdr3_nt: TGTGCCAGTAGTCCGCCGGACCGGGGGGGGACTGAAGCTTTCTTT; cdr3_aa: CASSPPDRGGTEAFF
j_call: TRBJ1-2; v_call: TRBV12-3/TRBV12-4; d_call: NA; clone_size: NA; cdr3_nt: TGTGCCAGCCTTGACAGTCTGTCTGGCTACACCTTC; cdr3_aa: CASLDSLSGYTF
j_call: TRBJ1-1; v_call: TRBV7-3; d_call: NA; clone_size: NA; cdr3_nt: TGTGCCAGCAGCTTAACCGCCAATTGGACATTCATGAACACTGAAGCTTTCTTT; cdr3_aa: CASSLTANWTFMNTEAFF
j_call: TRBJ2-7; v_call: TRBV9; d_call: TRBD1; clone_size: NA; cdr3_nt: TGTGCCAGCAGCGCCGGACAGGGCCACCTTTCTGAGCAGTACTTC; cdr3_aa: CASSAGQGHLSEQYF
j_call: TRBJ1-1; v_call: TRBV30; d_call: NA; clone_size: NA; cdr3_nt: TGTGCCTGGAGTGTAGCCCCGGGAGCTTTCTTT; cdr3_aa: CAWSVAPGAFF
j_call: TRBJ2-3; v_call: TRBV19; d_call: TRBD2; clone_size: once; cdr3_nt: TGTGCCAGTAGTAGGCTAGCGGGGGGTATCACAGATACGCAGTATTTT; cdr3_aa: CASSRLAGGITDTQYF
j_call: TRBJ2-5; v_call: TRBV6-2/TRBV6-3; d_call: NA; clone_size: NA; cdr3_nt: TGTGCCAGCAGTTACGTCAGTTTTGAAGAGACCCAGTACTTC; cdr3_aa: CASSYVSFEETQYF
j_call: TRBJ2-3; v_call: TRBV19; d_call: TRBD2; clone_size: once; cdr3_nt: TGTGCCAGTAGTCCGAGCGGGGGAACAGATACGCAGTATTTT; cdr3_aa: CASSPSGGTDTQYF
j_call: TRBJ1-2; v_call: TRBV9; d_call: NA; clone_size: NA; cdr3_nt: TGTGCCAGCACGAATTCCGTGGGGGGACCTAACTATGGCTACACCTTC; cdr3_aa: CASTNSVGGPNYGYTF
j_call: TRBJ1-1; v_call: TRBV30; d_call: NA; clone_size: NA; cdr3_nt: TGTGCCTGGAGTGCCCAGGTGAACACTGAAGCTTTCTTT; cdr3_aa: CAWSAQVNTEAFF
j_call: TRBJ2-3; v_call: TRBV7-7; d_call: NA; clone_size: NA; cdr3_nt: TGTGCCAGCAGCTTGGGTGACTACACAGATACGCAGTATTTT; cdr3_aa: CASSLGDYTDTQYF
j_call: TRBJ1-1; v_call: TRBV7-9; d_call: NA; clone_size: NA; cdr3_nt: TGTGCCAGCAGCTTAGGGGGGCAGAGGGTCACTGAAGCTTTCTTT; cdr3_aa: CASSLGGQRVTEAFF
j_call: TRBJ2-3; v_call: TRBV12-3/TRBV12-4; d_call: TRBD2; clone_size: NA; cdr3_nt: TGTGCCAGCATACGGGGGGGATCAGATACGCAGTATTTT; cdr3_aa: CASIRGGSDTQYF
j_call: TRBJ2-3; v_call: TRBV27; d_call: NA; clone_size: NA; cdr3_nt: TGTGCCAGCAGTTTTTATCTGACAGATACGCAGTATTTT; cdr3_aa: CASSFYLTDTQYF
j_call: TRBJ2-7; v_call: TRBV7-9; d_call: TRBD2; clone_size: NA; cdr3_nt: TGTGCCAACGATCGGGGGGGAAGCTCCTACGAGCAGTACTTC; cdr3_aa: CANDRGGSSYEQYF
j_call: TRBJ2-2; v_call: TRBV11-2; d_call: NA; clone_size: NA; cdr3_nt: TGTGCCAGCAGCCGAGGGTCCTCGAGGACCGGGGAGCTGTTTTTT; cdr3_aa: CASSRGSSRTGELFF
j_call: TRBJ1-2; v_call: TRBV27; d_call: NA; clone_size: NA; cdr3_nt: TGTGCCAGCAGTTCCGTAGACAGTCACTATGGCTACACCTTC; cdr3_aa: CASSSVDSHYGYTF
j_call: TRBJ2-7; v_call: TRBV19; d_call: TRBD1; clone_size: NA; cdr3_nt: TGTGCCAGTAGTCTCGGGACAGGGGGATCCTACGAGCAGTACTTC; cdr3_aa: CASSLGTGGSYEQYF
j_call: TRBJ1-2; v_call: TRBV6-1; d_call: TRBD1; clone_size: NA; cdr3_nt: TGTGCCAGCAGTGAGTACAGGGGGAGAAACTATGGCTACACCTTC; cdr3_aa: CASSEYRGRNYGYTF
j_call: TRBJ2-2; v_call: TRBV5-1; d_call: NA; clone_size: NA; cdr3_nt: TGCGCCAGCAGTGTAGAAACGAACACCGGGGAGCTGTTTTTT; cdr3_aa: CASSVETNTGELFF
j_call: TRBJ2-5; v_call: TRBV2; d_call: TRBD2; clone_size: NA; cdr3_nt: TGTGCCAGCAGTCCAGGACTAGCGGGCGGCGAGACCCAGTACTTC; cdr3_aa: CASSPGLAGGETQYF
j_call: TRBJ1-1; v_call: TRBV18; d_call: NA; clone_size: NA; cdr3_nt: TGTGCCAGCTCACTAATGGGGGGTGTAGCGATGAACACTGAAGCTTTCTTT; cdr3_aa: CASSLMGGVAMNTEAFF
j_call: TRBJ1-2; v_call: TRBV11-2; d_call: NA; clone_size: few; cdr3_nt: TGTGCCAGCAGGGAGGTGTCCAGGAGGCGTGTTGGCTACACCTTC; cdr3_aa: CASREVSRRRVGYTF
j_call: TRBJ2-3; v_call: TRBV5-1; d_call: TRBD1; clone_size: NA; cdr3_nt: TGCGCCAGCAGCCCCCGGACAGGGGGCGCTTCAGATACGCAGTATTTT; cdr3_aa: CASSPRTGGASDTQYF
j_call: TRBJ1-2; v_call: TRBV5-1; d_call: NA; clone_size: NA; cdr3_nt: TGCGCCAGCAGCTTGTCAACAGCTAACTATGGCTACACCTTC; cdr3_aa: CASSLSTANYGYTF
j_call: TRBJ2-1; v_call: TRBV6-4; d_call: TRBD2; clone_size: once; cdr3_nt: TGTGCCAGCAGTGAGACCCGAATTACGACTAGCGGGGTACGGAATGAGCAGTTCTTC; cdr3_aa: CASSETRITTSGVRNEQFF
j_call: TRBJ1-1; v_call: TRBV5-1; d_call: TRBD1; clone_size: once; cdr3_nt: TGCGCCAGCAGCTTGGAAGGGGGCAGGACTGAAGCTTTCTTT; cdr3_aa: CASSLEGGRTEAFF
j_call: TRBJ2-7; v_call: TRBV5-6; d_call: TRBD1; clone_size: NA; cdr3_nt: TGTGCCAGCAGCCGAGACAGGGGGCTACGTCCGGCCTACGAGCAGTACTTC; cdr3_aa: CASSRDRGLRPAYEQYF